The 31 T cell receptor beta chains in this list originate from one sample, sequenced in a study of cytomegalovirus exposure and HLA in healthy donors (dated by TCRdb to 2016 to 2017). The receptor library was made with the immunoSEQ multiplex PCR assay. A mixture of 60 forward primers for TCR Vbeta segments and 13 reverse primers for TCR Jbeta segments was used in the multiplex PCR. Entries here come from immuneACCESS through TCRdb and include only in-frame sequences with V and J called. Some clones fail to appear in such tables; in the studies checked, an unresolved V gene covers under half of the shortfall, and the cause of the remainder is unknown. The sample table on file contains 74,000 or so clones. The ten biggest clones cover 1.5% of the sample. Sequences were obtained from PBMCs. These receptors originate from a woman in her sixties in good health and CMV-seronegative.

The chain couples TRBV5-8 to TRBJ2-2; 7 bases map to TRBD1. V gave up 4 bases and J gave up 2 bases; unmatched junction bases: 5. The germline V gene encodes CDR1 SGHTS and CDR2 YDEGEE. The CDR3 runs to 15 residues. The CDR3 DNA follows: TGTGCCAGCAGCGGCAGGGACAGAAACACCGGGGAGCTGTTTTTT. Its translation is CASSGRDRNTGELFF.

V is TRBV5-6 and J is TRBJ1-6; possibly TRBD1 for D (5 bases). The V and J ends lost 0 bases and 8 bases respectively, with 12 bases between them. CDR1 and CDR2 (germline): SGHDT, YYEEEE. This CDR3 contains 15 residues. The CDR3 loop reads CASSLAGGVDSPLHF. The CDR3 DNA reads as TGTGCCAGCAGCTTGGCCGGAGGGGTGGATTCACCCCTCCACTTT.

This chain connects TRBV28 to TRBJ1-5; D is perhaps TRBD1 (6 bases). The V and J ends lost 5 bases and 7 bases respectively, with 15 bases between them. Germline CDR1 MDHEN, CDR2 SYDVKM. The CDR3 consists of 14 residues. The DNA of the CDR3 is TGTGCCAGCAGTCCGGGGCAAGGGGGACAGCCCCAGCATTTT. This codes for CASSPGQGGQPQHF.

This chain uses TRBV5-1 with TRBJ2-1, with TRBD2 matching over 11 bases. Trimming at V came to 10 bases and at J to 5 bases, leaving 8 bases not matched to a gene. Germline assignment: CDR1 SGHRS and CDR2 YFSETQ. The CDR3 is 14 residues long. CDR3 loop: CASERGLADNEQFF. The CDR3 DNA sequence: TGCGCCTCCGAGAGGGGACTAGCGGACAATGAGCAGTTCTTC.

The V gene is TRBV6-5, the J gene TRBJ1-2; D gene ambiguous. Germline CDR1 reads MNHEY; CDR2 reads SVGAGI. This CDR3 spans 13 amino acids. V gave up 6 bases and J gave up 3 bases, with 11 bases separating them. The CDR3 sequence is CASSRSGYYGYTF. CDR3 sequence (DNA): TGTGCCAGCAGCCGATCCGGTTACTATGGCTACACCTTC.

The CDR3 nucleotides read TGTGCCAGCAGTTCTAAAACTCCGGGATACTACGAGCAGTACTTC. This sequence encodes CASSSKTPGYYEQYF. The chain employs TRBV27 and TRBJ2-7; the D gene is possibly TRBD2 (5 bases). The CDR3 loop spans 15 amino acids. From germline, CDR1 is MNHEY and CDR2 SMNVEV (reference sequence). With 4 bases removed from V and 3 bases from J, the gap between germline ends came to 16 bases.

The rearrangement links TRBV18 to TRBJ2-3, with TRBD2 as a possible D gene (6 bases). Germline V CDR1 and CDR2: KGHSH, LQKENI. Deletions cut 4 bases from V and 3 bases from J, with 14 bases between. This CDR3 is 15 amino acids long. This chain's CDR3 is CASSLDRERTDTQYF. CDR3 bases: TGTGCCAGCTCACTGGACCGGGAGCGAACAGATACGCAGTATTTT. The full variable domain, with the rest looked up from reference TRBV18 and TRBJ2-3, is NAGVMQNPRHLVRRRGQEARLRCSPMKGHSHVYWYRQLPEEGLKFMVYLQKENIIDESGMPKERFSAEFPKEGPSILRIQQVVRGDSAAYFCASSLDRERTDTQYFGPGTRLTVL.

This sequence joins TRBV7-2 and TRBJ2-1, with TRBD2 matching 14 bases. The CDR3 loop spans 17 amino acids. Germline V gene data show CDR1 as SGHTA and CDR2 as FQGNSA. The junction had 5 bases not matched to a gene; V was cut back by 1 base and J by 6 bases. The CDR3 DNA sequence: TGTGCCAGCAGCTTAGGGACTAGCGGGAGGATGGGCAATGAGCAGTTCTTC. Amino acid sequence: CASSLGTSGRMGNEQFF.

The chain links TRBV28 to TRBJ1-2; tentative D call: TRBD1 (6 bases). V gave up 5 bases and J gave up 4 bases, with 8 bases separating them. CDR3 length equals 12 residues. Germline CDR1 reads MDHEN; CDR2 reads SYDVKM. CDR3 DNA sequence: TGTGCCAGCAGTGCGGACAGCTATGGCTACACCTTC. Its protein product is CASSADSYGYTF.

The V and J genes are TRBV28 and TRBJ2-5; possibly TRBD2 for D (6 bases). From germline, CDR1 is MDHEN and CDR2 SYDVKM. Trimming removed 5 bases from V and 9 bases from J, with 16 bases in between. The CDR3 is 13 amino acids. The CDR3 sequence: CASSEGTPRPQYF. In DNA, the CDR3 is TGTGCCAGCAGTGAAGGGACTCCCAGACCCCAGTACTTC. Looking up the rest from reference TRBV28 and TRBJ2-5 gives the full variable domain: DVKVTQSSRYLVKRTGEKVFLECVQDMDHENMFWYRQDPGLGLRLIYFSYDVKMKEKGDIPEGYSVSREKKERFSLILESASTNQTSMYLCASSEGTPRPQYFGPGTRLLVL.

CDR3 bases: TGTGCCAGCAGTGAAGCGTCGTGGTGGCAGAACACCGGGGAGCTGTTTTTT. It specifies CASSEASWWQNTGELFF. The rearrangement uses TRBV6-1 and TRBJ2-2; D gene ambiguous. This CDR3 comprises 17 residues. Germline V gene lookup returns CDR1 MNHNS and CDR2 SASEGT. V lost 0 bases and J 1 base, leaving 12 bases between the germline ends.

V usage is TRBV19 and J usage is TRBJ1-5, with 7 bases that match TRBD1. Germline V CDR1 and CDR2: LNHDA, SQIVND (reference sequence). The CDR3 has 16 residues. The ends lost 4 bases at V and 3 bases at J; junction bases unmatched: 9. CDR3 in DNA: TGTGCCAGTAGTACTCCGTCGACAGGGAACAATCAGCCCCAGCATTTT. Translation: CASSTPSTGNNQPQHF.

J is TRBJ2-5 and V is TRBV7-2, with a tentative D call TRBD2 (6 bases). Trimming shortened V by 5 bases and J by 5 bases, and 12 bases separated the two germline ends. The CDR3 spans 13 residues. Germline CDR1 SGHTA, CDR2 FQGNSA. The CDR3 nucleotides are TGTGCCAGCAGCATCAAAAGCGGGGAGACCCAGTACTTC. This gives the protein CASSIKSGETQYF. The whole variable domain, filled in from reference TRBV7-2 and TRBJ2-5, reads GAGVSQSPSNKVTEKGKDVELRCDPISGHTALYWYRQSLGQGLEFLIYFQGNSAPDKSGLPSDRFSAERTGGSVSTLTIQRTQQEDSAVYLCASSIKSGETQYFGPGTRLLVL.

V usage is TRBV15 and J usage is TRBJ1-6, with D unclear. The germline V gene has CDR1 LNHNV and CDR2 YYDKDF (reference sequence). The V end lost 0 bases, the J end lost 0 bases, and 9 bases lay between the germline ends. CDR3 size: 17 residues. For the CDR3, the DNA is TGTGCCACCAGCAGAGATTTTGCGTCCTCCTATAATTCACCCCTCCACTTT. It yields the protein CATSRDFASSYNSPLHF.

The chain has TRBV19 and TRBJ1-5; perhaps TRBD1 as D (6 bases). This CDR3 comprises 14 residues. Germline values: CDR1 LNHDA, CDR2 SQIVND (reference sequence). The V end was cut by 5 bases, the J end by 7 bases, with 15 bases between. The CDR3 coding sequence is TGTGCCAGTAGTGAAACAGGGTGGGGGCAGCCCCAGCATTTT. Encoded protein: CASSETGWGQPQHF.

V is TRBV7-2 and J is TRBJ2-7; 11 bases are a match to TRBD2. The CDR3 covers 15 residues. Germline V gene sequence: CDR1 SGHTA, CDR2 FQGNSA. Trimming at V came to 4 bases and at J to 2 bases, leaving 4 bases not matched to a gene. In DNA, the CDR3 is TGTGCCAGCAGCTCCCGACTAGCGGGAACCTACGAGCAGTACTTC. Residues: CASSSRLAGTYEQYF.

CDR3 in amino acids: CASSPGQGAEKLFF. The DNA of the CDR3 is TGTGCCAGCAGCCCGGGACAGGGGGCAGAAAAACTGTTTTTT. V gene TRBV11-1 combines with J gene TRBJ1-4, with 12 bases aligning to TRBD1. V shed 5 bases and J 8 bases; nucleotides not matched to a gene: 3. Per the germline V gene, CDR1 is SGHAT and CDR2 is FQDESV (reference sequence). There are 14 residues in the CDR3.

The chain combines TRBV28 with TRBJ2-2; a weak D match, TRBD1 (5 bases). Trimming removed 4 bases from V and 2 bases from J, with 14 bases in between. The CDR3 runs to 16 residues. Germline V gene data show CDR1 as MDHEN and CDR2 as SYDVKM. The CDR3 DNA reads TGTGCCAGCAGTTCACAGGCGTTGCCAAACACCGGGGAGCTGTTTTTT. Its protein is CASSSQALPNTGELFF.

The chain links TRBV2 to TRBJ2-5, with a tentative D call TRBD2 (6 bases). The V end lost 6 bases, the J end lost 2 bases, and 16 bases lay between the germline ends. The CDR3 covers 15 residues. Germline V gene lookup returns CDR1 SNHLY and CDR2 FYNNEI. The CDR3 here is CASRVRGAGQETQYF. CDR3 bases: TGTGCCAGCAGGGTTAGGGGCGCGGGGCAAGAGACCCAGTACTTC.

CDR3 nucleotide sequence: TGCGCCAGCAGCCAGACAGGGGACTATGGCTACACCTTC. Its protein product is CASSQTGDYGYTF. The chain carries TRBV5-1 and TRBJ1-2, with 8 bases fitting TRBD1. This CDR3 is 13 amino acids long. The ends lost 4 bases at V and 3 bases at J; junction bases unmatched: 2. From germline, CDR1 is SGHRS and CDR2 YFSETQ.

This chain links TRBV7-9 with TRBJ2-5; tentative D call: TRBD1 (5 bases). The CDR3 sequence is 14 residues long. Germline V CDR1 and CDR2: SEHNR, FQNEAQ (reference sequence). The germline V and J ends were trimmed by 1 base and 11 bases, with 17 bases remaining between them. This chain's CDR3 is CASSLGQGAGEQYF. The CDR3, as DNA: TGTGCCAGCAGCTTAGGCCAGGGTGCTGGAGAGCAGTACTTC.

This chain links TRBV28 with TRBJ2-4; possibly TRBD2 for D (6 bases). Trimming shortened V by 2 bases and J by 0 bases, and 11 bases separated the two germline ends. The germline CDR1 and CDR2 sequences are MDHEN and SYDVKM. The CDR3 consists of 16 residues. The CDR3, as DNA: TGTGCCAGCAGTTTACTCGGGACTTTAGCCAAAAACATTCAGTACTTC. Protein: CASSLLGTLAKNIQYF.

The chain recombines TRBV29-1 with TRBJ2-1, with D maybe TRBD1 (6 bases). There are 14 residues in the CDR3. Germline values: CDR1 SQVTM, CDR2 ANQGSEA. Between the trimmed V and J ends, which lost 7 bases and 6 bases, there was a span of 19 bases. DNA for the CDR3: TGCAGCGGCACAGGGTTTCGGGGCATCAATGAGCAGTTCTTC. It yields the protein CSGTGFRGINEQFF.

The V call is TRBV28, the J call TRBJ1-5; a weak D match, TRBD1 (5 bases). The CDR3 length is 14 residues. Trimming pared 5 bases from V and 4 bases from J, leaving 12 bases between. The germline CDR1 and CDR2 sequences are MDHEN and SYDVKM. The CDR3 DNA follows: TGTGCCAGCAGTCCTGGACAACGAAATCAGCCCCAGCATTTT. It is translated as CASSPGQRNQPQHF.

Details on this clone: Other DNA sequences from this sample encode an identical CDR3 as well. This chain joins TRBV13 and TRBJ2-1; the D gene is possibly TRBD1 (5 bases). The CDR3 sequence is 16 residues long. V was clipped by 5 bases and J by 5 bases, with 19 bases between them. Germline V CDR1 and CDR2: PRHDT, FYEKMQ (reference sequence). CDR3 DNA: TGTGCCAGCAGCAGGCCTTTGGGGCTGGCGAACAATGAGCAGTTCTTC. Translation: CASSRPLGLANNEQFF.

The genes are TRBV5-6 and TRBJ2-5, with 7 bases that match TRBD2. The CDR3 covers 11 residues. CDR1 is SGHDT and CDR2 is YYEEEE in the germline V gene. With V trimmed by 4 bases and J by 10 bases, 4 bases remained unmatched. In DNA, the CDR3 is TGTGCCAGCAGCCGGGGGGAGGGCCAGTACTTC. Translation gives CASSRGEGQYF.

The chain recombines TRBV29-1 with TRBJ2-5; maybe TRBD1 (6 bases). The V end lost 6 bases, the J end lost 5 bases, and 13 bases lay between the germline ends. Germline loops: CDR1 SQVTM, CDR2 ANQGSEA. The CDR3 extends over 12 amino acids. CDR3 nucleotides: TGCAGCGTGACCGGGACAACGGAGACCCAGTACTTC. It is translated as CSVTGTTETQYF.

V is TRBV10-3 and J is TRBJ2-5; maybe TRBD2 (6 bases). CDR1 and CDR2 (germline): ENHRY, SYGVKD. The CDR3 covers 14 residues. V was pared by 2 bases and J by 5 bases, with 12 bases between. CDR3: CAISEMDGGETQYF. DNA of the CDR3: TGTGCCATCAGTGAGATGGATGGAGGGGAGACCCAGTACTTC.

This rearrangement joins TRBV6-5 to TRBJ1-5; weak D call: TRBD1 (5 bases). CDR1 and CDR2 (germline): MNHEY, SVGAGI. Trimming shortened V by 0 bases and J by 1 base, and 10 bases separated the two germline ends. There are 16 residues in the CDR3. The CDR3 reads CASSYSWGGSNQPQHF. The CDR3 nucleotides read TGTGCCAGCAGTTACTCTTGGGGGGGGAGCAATCAGCCCCAGCATTTT.

In DNA form, the CDR3 reads TGTGCCAGCAGTGGCTGGGCAGTCAATCAGCCCCAGCATTTT. This sequence encodes CASSGWAVNQPQHF. V is TRBV2 and J is TRBJ1-5; D is unresolved. The CDR3 is 14 residues long. Germline V gene lookup returns CDR1 SNHLY and CDR2 FYNNEI. Between the trimmed V and J ends, which lost 4 bases and 3 bases, there was a span of 10 bases.

V usage is TRBV30 and J usage is TRBJ2-7, with TRBD1 matching over 10 bases. J gave up 9 bases and V 0 bases, and 8 bases lay outside the gene matches. The CDR3 is made up of 14 amino acids. In germline, CDR1 is GTSNPN, CDR2 SVGIG (reference sequence). This CDR3 is CAWSVLSTGGRQYF. The CDR3 nucleotides are TGTGCCTGGAGTGTACTATCGACAGGGGGCAGGCAGTACTTC. The full variable domain, rest sourced from reference TRBV30 and TRBJ2-7, is SQTIHQWPATLVQPVGSPLSLECTVEGTSNPNLYWYRQAAGRGLQLLFYSVGIGQISSEVPQNLSASRPQDRQFILSSKKLLLSDSGFYLCAWSVLSTGGRQYFGPGTRLTVT.